The clone carrying this T cell receptor beta chain was found many times. Its target is not known. This specimen belongs to a study of early T cells in non-severe SARS-CoV-2 infection. Findings and limits, study-wide: Anti-spike CD8 responses were favored in VDJdb matching, and private and CD4 specificities were missed.

The library protocol tagged individual cDNA molecules with unique molecular identifiers. TCRdb passed the 5' RACE reads through MiXCR, listing each CDR3 protein once. The sample carries roughly 63,000 distinct CDR3 sequences, around 12% recorded once. The receptor comes from an adult who was a healthcare worker with PCR-confirmed SARS-CoV-2 infection or an uninfected control (not recorded which). Sequencing input: whole blood.

The CDR3 is CSARVRDRMNTEAFF. CDR3 DNA sequence: TGCAGTGCTAGAGTTAGGGACAGGATGAACACTGAAGCTTTCTTT. V and J are TRBV20-1 and TRBJ1-1; 8 bases are shared with TRBD1. Germline assignment: CDR1 DFQATT and CDR2 SNEGSKA (reference sequence). Trimming took 1 base from V and 0 from J; bases not matched to a gene: 4. The CDR3 is made up of 15 amino acids.